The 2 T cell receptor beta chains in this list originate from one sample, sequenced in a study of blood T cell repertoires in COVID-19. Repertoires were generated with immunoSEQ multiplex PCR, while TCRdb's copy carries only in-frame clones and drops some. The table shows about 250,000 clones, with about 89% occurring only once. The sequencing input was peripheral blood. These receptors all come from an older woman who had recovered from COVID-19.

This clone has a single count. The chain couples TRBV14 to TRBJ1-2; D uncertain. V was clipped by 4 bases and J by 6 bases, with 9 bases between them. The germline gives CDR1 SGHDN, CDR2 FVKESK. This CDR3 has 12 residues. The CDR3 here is CASSPHYDGYTF. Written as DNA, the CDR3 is TGTGCCAGCAGCCCCCACTATGATGGCTACACCTTC.

The DNA of the CDR3 is TGTGCCAGCAGCCAAGATGCGGGAAGCAATCAGCCCCAGCATTTT. It encodes CASSQDAGSNQPQHF. The chain carries TRBV3-1 (or the pseudogene TRBV3-2) and TRBJ1-5, with unresolved D. V lost 0 bases and J lost 1, with 7 bases in between. Germline V gene sequence: CDR1 LGHDT, CDR2 YNNKEL (reference sequence). The CDR3 loop spans 15 amino acids.